This T cell receptor (beta chain) came from a study of identical twins. In TCRdb, the 5' RACE reads were re-called with MiXCR into one record per CDR3 protein. The table lists about 810,000 distinct CDR3 sequences, 10% to 15% of them singletons, with 1.5% to 2% in the top ten. Overall study results and limits: It was out-of-frame TCR alpha sharing in monozygotic twins that models underestimated. Carriage of fewer insertions was seen in abundant cord blood beta clonotypes, whereas memory repertoires showed none. Out-of-frame beta sequences exhibited a weaker degree of excess twin sharing.

This clonotype was found many times. Its antigen is not known. There are 14 residues in the CDR3. Per the germline V gene, CDR1 is MNHEY and CDR2 is SVGAGI. Trimming removed 3 bases at V and 4 bases at J, with 11 bases between. The same specimen was also included in a second study, on yellow fever vaccine responses in identical twins. That source adds: Reportedly, twins' vaccine T cell responses looked partly convergent and partly personalized.

Specimen: PBMCs. The clonotype originates from a woman in her late teens or twenties in good health. The V gene is TRBV6-5, the J gene TRBJ2-3; possible D gene TRBD2, 6 bases. The CDR3 nucleotides read TGTGCCAGCAGTTATGCGGGACTGTCAGATACGCAGTATTTT. This gives the protein CASSYAGLSDTQYF.